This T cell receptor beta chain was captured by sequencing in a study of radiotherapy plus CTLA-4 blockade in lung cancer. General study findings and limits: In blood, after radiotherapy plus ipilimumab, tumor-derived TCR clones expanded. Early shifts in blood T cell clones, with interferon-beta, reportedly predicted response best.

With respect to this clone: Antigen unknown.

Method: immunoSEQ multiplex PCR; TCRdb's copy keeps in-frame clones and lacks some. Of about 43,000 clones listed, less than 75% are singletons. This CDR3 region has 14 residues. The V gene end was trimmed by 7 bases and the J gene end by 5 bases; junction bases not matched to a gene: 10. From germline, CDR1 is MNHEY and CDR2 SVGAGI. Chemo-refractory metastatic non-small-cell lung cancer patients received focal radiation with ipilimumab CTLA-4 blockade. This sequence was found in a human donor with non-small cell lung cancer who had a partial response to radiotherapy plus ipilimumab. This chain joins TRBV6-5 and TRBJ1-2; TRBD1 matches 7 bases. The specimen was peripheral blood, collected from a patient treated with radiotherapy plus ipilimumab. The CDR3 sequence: CASTGQQGLYGYTF. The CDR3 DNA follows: TGTGCCAGCACGGGACAGCAAGGGCTTTATGGCTACACCTTC.